This T cell receptor (beta chain) was sequenced for a study of blood T cells in healthy people across ages. Together with a sample-barcoded 5' primer, a J-beta primer mix was included in a second PCR lasting 7 to 11 cycles. TCRdb re-derived calls from the 5' RACE reads in MiXCR, one entry per CDR3 protein. Of 700,000 to 850,000 distinct CDR3 sequences in the sample, roughly 50% were seen once. Isolating PBMCs gave at least 6.5 million of these cells per sample. This TCR was sampled from an older man in good health. Material for sequencing was blood.

In nucleotides, the CDR3 is TGTGCCAGCACCGACATCCCCGAAGCTTTCTTT. Its translation: CASTDIPEAFF. The chain joins TRBV6-6 to TRBJ1-1; no reliable D call. This CDR3 comprises 11 residues. V lost 7 bases, J lost 8 bases, and 11 bases lay in between. Germline V gives CDR1 MNHNY, CDR2 SVGAGI (reference sequence).